Described below is a single T cell receptor (beta chain) sequence and its context. Its specificity is not known. Germline CDR1 is SSHAT and CDR2 is FNYEAQ (reference sequence). Trimming stripped 5 bases from V and 0 bases from J, with 11 bases between. This CDR3 is built from 15 residues. These data originate in a study of cytomegalovirus exposure and HLA in healthy donors. Findings and limits, study-wide: At a 0.05 false discovery rate, a later analysis found 16,951 TCR beta sequences to be associated with HLA alleles. Among the CMV-associated chains, a few were confirmed in vitro as specific for CMV antigens.

PCR involved 60 Vbeta and 13 Jbeta primers. In the authors' workflow: Later, an analysis found 80 million or so unique TCR beta chains, and some 10 million of these were shared. Sequencing was performed with immunoSEQ multiplex PCR; in TCRdb, only in-frame clones are kept and a portion is missing. For V, J and clone size, that table is used; D and trimming come from the DNA. The sample has 150,000 to 200,000 clones, approximately 78% seen once. The chain combines TRBV7-7 with TRBJ2-1; the D gene is possibly TRBD1 (6 bases). The receptor's source is a male donor in good health and CMV-seronegative. The specimen sequenced was PBMCs. Here the CDR3 reads CASSPLGASYNEQFF. The CDR3, as DNA: TGTGCCAGCAGCCCACTGGGGGCCTCCTACAATGAGCAGTTCTTC. Supplemented by reference TRBV7-7 and TRBJ2-1, the full variable domain reads GAGVSQSPRYKVTKRGQDVTLRCDPISSHATLYWYQQALGQGPEFLTYFNYEAQPDKSGLPSDRFSAERPEGSISTLTIQRTEQRDSAMYRCASSPLGASYNEQFFGPGTRLTVL.